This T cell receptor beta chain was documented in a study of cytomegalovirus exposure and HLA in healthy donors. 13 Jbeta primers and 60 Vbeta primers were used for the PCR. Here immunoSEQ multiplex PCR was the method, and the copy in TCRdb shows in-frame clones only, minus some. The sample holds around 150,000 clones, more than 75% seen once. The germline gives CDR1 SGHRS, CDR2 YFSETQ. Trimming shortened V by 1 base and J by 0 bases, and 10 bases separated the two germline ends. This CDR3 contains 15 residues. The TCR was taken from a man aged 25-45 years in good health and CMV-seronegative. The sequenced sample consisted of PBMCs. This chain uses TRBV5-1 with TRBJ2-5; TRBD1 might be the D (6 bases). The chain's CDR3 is CASSLNTGYQETQYF. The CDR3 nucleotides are TGCGCCAGCAGCTTGAACACAGGGTACCAAGAGACCCAGTACTTC.